Below are 12 T cell receptor beta chains sequenced from a single sample in a study of blood T cell repertoires in COVID-19. Profiled with immunoSEQ multiplex PCR; TCRdb holds only in-frame clones, not every one. The table includes roughly 180,000 clones, around nine tenths detected once. The sequencing input was peripheral blood. The receptors derive from a man aged 65-85 years with active or convalescent COVID-19.

This clone turned up a few times. This chain connects TRBV3-1 (or the pseudogene TRBV3-2) to TRBJ1-1; no firm D call. V gave up 1 base and J gave up 8 bases, with 17 bases separating them. Germline lookup yields CDR1 LGHDT and CDR2 YNNKEL (reference sequence). The CDR3 sequence is 15 residues long. The CDR3 loop reads CASSQVPGWSSEAFF. The CDR3 region has the DNA TGTGCCAGCAGCCAAGTACCAGGTTGGTCCTCCGAAGCTTTCTTT.

The V call is TRBV9, the J call TRBJ2-1, with D perhaps matching TRBD2 (6 bases). Per the germline V gene, CDR1 is SGDLS and CDR2 is YYNGEE. The CDR3 extends over 15 amino acids. The V end was cut by 5 bases, the J end by 0 bases, with 12 bases between. The CDR3 spells CASSARGSSYNEQFF. The CDR3 DNA follows: TGTGCCAGCAGTGCCCGGGGGTCCTCCTACAATGAGCAGTTCTTC.

V is TRBV11-2 and J is TRBJ2-1; 7 bases match TRBD2. This CDR3 is built from 18 residues. V dropped 5 bases and J dropped 2; count of bases not matched to a gene: 15. Germline V gives CDR1 SGHAT, CDR2 FQNNGV. CDR3 bases: TGTGCCAGCAGCCCCAACGGTTGGGGCGGGAGTACCTACAATGAGCAGTTCTTC. It yields the protein CASSPNGWGGSTYNEQFF.

This chain uses TRBV5-1 with TRBJ1-1; D remains unclear. The germline V gene encodes CDR1 SGHRS and CDR2 YFSETQ. This CDR3 comprises 14 residues. The germline V and J ends were trimmed by 4 bases and 4 bases, with 14 bases remaining between them. The CDR3 bases are TGCGCCAGCAGCGGTGTCGGGATGGGCACTGAAGCTTTCTTT. Encoded protein: CASSGVGMGTEAFF.

The DNA for the CDR3 is TGTGCCAGTTTCCGACCATGGGACAGGCCCAATATCTATAGCAATCAGCCCCAGCATTTT. Encoded protein: CASFRPWDRPNIYSNQPQHF. The chain links TRBV28 to TRBJ1-5, with TRBD1 matching 8 bases. The CDR3 runs to 20 residues. With V trimmed by 9 bases and J by 0 bases, 22 bases remained unmatched. CDR1 is MDHEN and CDR2 is SYDVKM in the germline V gene.

The rearrangement uses TRBV4-1 and TRBJ2-3; the match to TRBD2 covers 7 bases. Germline CDR1 MGHRA, CDR2 YSYEKL. J gave up 6 bases and V 1 base, and 7 bases lay outside the gene matches. This CDR3 region has 15 residues. Written as DNA, the CDR3 is TGCGCCAGCAGCCAAGTAGGCGGGGGAGGGGATACGCAGTATTTT. It encodes CASSQVGGGGDTQYF.

J is TRBJ2-5 and V is TRBV11-2, with a weak D call TRBD1 (6 bases). The germline V and J ends were trimmed by 2 bases and 5 bases, with 15 bases remaining between them. Germline CDR1 reads SGHAT; CDR2 reads FQNNGV. The CDR3 consists of 15 residues. CDR3 sequence reads: CASSLLGAVGETQYF. The CDR3 DNA is TGTGCCAGCAGCTTATTGGGGGCGGTCGGCGAGACCCAGTACTTC. Based on the CDR3 plus reference TRBV11-2 and TRBJ2-5, the full variable domain is EAGVAQSPRYKIIEKRQSVAFWCNPISGHATLYWYQQILGQGPKLLIQFQNNGVVDDSQLPKDRFSAERLKGVDSTLKIQPAKLEDSAVYLCASSLLGAVGETQYFGPGTRLLVL.

The V and J genes are TRBV19 and TRBJ2-5; the D gene is possibly TRBD2 (6 bases). The CDR3 sequence is 15 residues long. Germline-derived CDR1 and CDR2 are LNHDA and SQIVND (reference sequence). With 6 bases removed from V and 2 bases from J, the gap between germline ends came to 16 bases. Here the CDR3 DNA reads TGTGCCAGTAGCAATACCGGGAGCGGGCAAGAGACCCAGTACTTC. Encoded protein: CASSNTGSGQETQYF.

This clone has just one count. The J gene is TRBJ1-2, the V gene TRBV28; 8 nucleotides match TRBD1. The junction had 13 bases not matched to a gene; V was cut back by 1 base and J by 6 bases. The CDR3 loop spans 17 amino acids. Germline V gene lookup returns CDR1 MDHEN and CDR2 SYDVKM. The CDR3, as DNA: TGTGCCAGCAGTTTATCCTATGCCCGAGCAGGGGGCCATGGCTACACCTTC. Translating gives CASSLSYARAGGHGYTF.

V and J are TRBV2 and TRBJ2-7, with TRBD2 matching 8 bases. Germline CDR1 SNHLY, CDR2 FYNNEI. The CDR3 runs to 15 residues. Trimming at V came to 4 bases and at J to 2 bases, leaving 7 bases not matched to a gene. CDR3 loop: CASSGFSGEPYEQYF. CDR3 DNA: TGTGCCAGCAGTGGATTTAGCGGGGAACCCTACGAGCAGTACTTC. Looking up the rest from reference TRBV2 and TRBJ2-7 gives the full variable domain: EPEVTQTPSHQVTQMGQEVILRCVPISNHLYFYWYRQILGQKVEFLVSFYNNEISEKSEIFDDQFSVERPDGSNFTLKIRSTKLEDSAMYFCASSGFSGEPYEQYFGPGTRLTVT.

The chain employs TRBV28 and TRBJ2-7; TRBD1 might be the D (5 bases). V was clipped by 6 bases and J by 0 bases, with 12 bases between them. The CDR3 is 14 amino acids. Germline-derived CDR1 and CDR2 are MDHEN and SYDVKM. The CDR3 nucleotides are TGTGCCAGCAGCGGGTACAGGAGCTCCTACGAGCAGTACTTC. Protein product: CASSGYRSSYEQYF.

V usage is TRBV5-4 and J usage is TRBJ2-2; maybe TRBD1 (5 bases). The V and J ends lost 0 bases and 7 bases respectively, with 10 bases between them. Germline V lookup: CDR1 SGHNT, CDR2 YYREEE (reference sequence). CDR3 length: 14 amino acids. The CDR3 spells CASSLGGWNGELFF. For the CDR3, the DNA is TGTGCCAGCAGCTTGGGGGGCTGGAACGGGGAGCTGTTTTTT.